This T cell receptor (beta chain) comes out of a study of blood T cells in healthy people across ages. Then a second PCR, running roughly 7 to 11 cycles, was carried out with a sample-barcoded 5' primer and a J-beta primer mix. Researchers report that a template-switch adaptor with 12 random nucleotides tagged each cDNA molecule. MiXCR, applied by TCRdb to the 5' RACE reads, yields one record per CDR3 protein. The table shows hundreds of thousands of distinct CDR3 sequences, with more than 25% occurring only once. The CDR3 contains 15 residues. Germline CDR1 reads MDHEN; CDR2 reads SYDVKM. Trimming removed 5 bases from V and 2 bases from J, with 15 bases in between. In this sample, this clonotype turned up a few times. Its antigen is unknown. Overall study results and limits: Estimated diversity, derived from one million T cells, was regarded as an underestimate. Unsorted PBMCs blocked a conclusive comparison of naive and antigen-experienced cells. Higher diversity and more naive CD4+ cells were features of long-lived donors, compared to aged donors.

The chain carries TRBV28 and TRBJ2-5, with D perhaps TRBD2 (7 bases). Sequencing was performed on blood. The receptor was isolated from a woman of 80 years or more in good health. The CDR3 region has the DNA TGTGCCAGCAGTCAACAGGGAGGGGTGCAAGAGACCCAGTACTTC. Translated, it gives CASSQQGGVQETQYF.